This TCR beta chain was documented in a study of blood T cell repertoires in COVID-19. Profiled with immunoSEQ multiplex PCR; TCRdb holds only in-frame clones, not every one. The sample shows some 390,000 clones, approximately 86% of them seen only once. Germline-derived CDR1 and CDR2 are SGHRS and YFSETQ. The J segment lost 2 bases and the V segment lost 5 bases, leaving 3 bases of the junction unmatched. The CDR3 length is 14 residues. The sequencing sample was made of peripheral blood. The chain employs TRBV5-1 and TRBJ2-7; 11 bases fit TRBD2. This receptor was taken from a human donor in a cohort sampled during active COVID-19. CDR3 sequence (DNA): TGCGCCAGCAGAGGGACTAGCGGTCCCTACGAGCAGTACTTC. Translated: CASRGTSGPYEQYF.